Here is one T cell receptor beta chain with its context. Its matching antigen is unknown. At one end the junction does not follow the germline gene, possibly because of a read error. These data are taken from a study of post-analysis software for immune sequencing data. Study-level points and caveats: When patients were compared with controls, 5 or 6 TRBV segments were more frequent, TRBV5-6, TRBV5-1 and TRBV20-1 among them. Normalized Chao1 diversity was significantly lower in multiple sclerosis patients than in controls. Samples from one preparation batch, clustered by F measure, grouped strongly together.

Prepared TCR beta cDNA libraries contained unique molecular identifiers. Each batch of 1 to 10 million T cells produced approximately 470,000 cDNA molecules. TCRdb analysed the PCR reads with MiXCR anew, one entry per CDR3 protein. The sample lists 400,000 to 500,000 distinct CDR3 sequences, roughly 40% occurring once. This CDR3 has 11 residues. CDR1 is MNHEY, CDR2 SVGAGI, per germline. This chain uses TRBV6-5 with TRBJ2-7; no definite D call. The receptor's source is a girl aged 2 to 10 with multiple sclerosis. Material: blood. The CDR3 DNA sequence: TGTGCCGGCAGTCACTCGAACGAGCAGTACTTC. Its protein is CAGSHSNEQYF.